This T cell receptor beta chain was recovered during a study of response to subunit inactivated influenza vaccine (dated by TCRdb to the late 2010s). Regarding the complete study: To follow how T cells responded to a trivalent subunit inactivated influenza vaccine, the researchers relied on deep quantitative profiling of the T cell receptor repertoire. Beyond this particular receptor, the publication reports: According to the authors, only a limited number of new T cells may be recruited by each seasonal influenza vaccination.

On this clonotype itself: Its antigen remains unidentified. Qualities for individual bases were not recorded, and no much larger clone is one base off.

Library generation was performed with RT-PCR. Sequencing was carried out with an Illumina HiSeq 2500. TCRdb reprocessing: public reads trimmed at Q25 with fastp, clones called with MiXCR, in-frame beta chains kept. Each CDR3 protein appears once, grouped with its most common genes and DNA. The sample yields about 540,000 distinct CDR3 sequences; 20% to 25% were counted once. The leading ten clones occupy about 2.8% of the sample. V is trimmed back by 2 bases and J by 3 bases, and the junction contains 2 bases that no gene match accounts for. The CDR3 runs 15 amino acids, cysteine and phenylalanine included. The entry retains the CDR3 DNA only, 45 bases that are in frame from base 1. The germline V gene (reference sequence) specifies LNHNV as CDR1 and YYDKDF as CDR2. This same sample was also taken into another study, of T cells expressing NK-cell markers. The other study reports the following: The TCR beta cDNA libraries were made using 5'RACE template switching, a step that added both a universal primer site and unique molecular identifiers. TCR beta-chain repertoires were profiled in sorted CD3+CD56+NKG2C+, CD3+CD56+NKG2C- and CD3+CD56-NKG2C+ T-cell subsets from several donors. Among the eight sequenced donors, only one was HCMV-seronegative, while the other seven were HCMV-seropositive. To restrict sorting to alphabetaTCR-expressing T cells, an anti-gammadeltaTCR antibody was added in several experiments. In several donors, the dominant CD3+CD56+NKG2C+ clonotypes were found to rank among the top 10 CD8+ clonotypes and to make up about 1.0-7.5% of CD8+ T cells. Those dominant clonotypes were again the most abundant among CD3+CD56-NKG2C+ cells in a few donors, at roughly 25-65%. Whether the expanded NKG2C-expressing T cell clones were specific for HCMV antigens remained unclear. The study sequenced eight donors, all healthy volunteers chosen at random: three men and five women. HCMV serostatus was determined by detecting HCMV-specific IgG in serum with a commercial ELISA kit. Ficoll density gradient centrifugation was used to isolate peripheral blood mononuclear cells from blood. Using Miltenyi isolation kits, CD4+ and CD8+ T cells were isolated from PBMC through magnetic immunoseparation. Priming for cDNA synthesis came from the TCR beta constant segment, and two successive PCR amplification steps followed. Illumina HiSeq 2000/2500, MiSeq or NextSeq was used to sequence libraries as 2 x 150 bp reads. Reads were demultiplexed and grouped by UMI with MIGEC, and clonotypes were assembled and quantified with MiTCR. Only TCR cDNA sequences supported by at least two reads were kept to exclude erroneous sequences. The tcR package was used for downstream repertoire analysis, and clonotypes were matched across fractions by CDR3 nucleotide sequence plus V segment. VDJmatch was used to annotate antigen specificity against VDJdb, with one amino acid substitution allowed in CDR3.

This TCR derives from a man aged 50 to 59 who received an inactivated influenza vaccine. Donor details come from another sample of the same person, matched by shared clones. Recombination linked TRBV15 to TRBJ2-3; 10 nucleotides in the junction match TRBD1. This material consisted of CD4+ T cells sorted from PBMCs, taken 11 to 12 days after vaccination. CDR3 region: CATSRRQGATDTQYF. The base sequence is TGTGCCACCAGCAGAAGACAGGGGGCTACAGATACGCAGTATTTT.